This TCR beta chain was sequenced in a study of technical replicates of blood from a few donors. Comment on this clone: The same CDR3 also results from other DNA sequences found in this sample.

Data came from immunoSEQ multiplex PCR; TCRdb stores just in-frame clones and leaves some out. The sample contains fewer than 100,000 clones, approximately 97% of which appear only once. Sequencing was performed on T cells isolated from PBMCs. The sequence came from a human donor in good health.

The CDR3 here is CASSFGGNSYNEQFF. The CDR3 bases are TGTGCCAGCAGCTTTGGGGGGAACTCCTACAATGAGCAGTTCTTC. The chain combines TRBV11-3 with TRBJ2-1, with D maybe TRBD2 (6 bases). Germline V gives CDR1 SGHNT, CDR2 YENEEA. CDR3 length: 15 residues. Trimming shortened V by 3 bases and J by 0 bases, and 9 bases separated the two germline ends.